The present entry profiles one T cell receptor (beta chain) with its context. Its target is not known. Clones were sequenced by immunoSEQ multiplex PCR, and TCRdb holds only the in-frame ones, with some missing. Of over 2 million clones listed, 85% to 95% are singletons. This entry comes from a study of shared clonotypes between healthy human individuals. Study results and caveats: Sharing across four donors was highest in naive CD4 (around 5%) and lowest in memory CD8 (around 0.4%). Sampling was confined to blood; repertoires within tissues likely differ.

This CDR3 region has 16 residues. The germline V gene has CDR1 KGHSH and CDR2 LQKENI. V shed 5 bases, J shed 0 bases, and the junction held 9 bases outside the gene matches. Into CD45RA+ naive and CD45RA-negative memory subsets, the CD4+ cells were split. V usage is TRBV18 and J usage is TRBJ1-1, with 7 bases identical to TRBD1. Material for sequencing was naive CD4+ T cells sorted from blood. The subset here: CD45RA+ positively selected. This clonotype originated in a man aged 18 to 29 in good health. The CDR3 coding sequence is TGTGCCAGCTCAGACACCGGGACAGACTTGAACACTGAAGCTTTCTTT. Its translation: CASSDTGTDLNTEAFF.